This T cell receptor (beta chain) is drawn from a study of shared clonotypes between healthy human individuals. Naive CD8 cells comprised CD45RO-negative, CCR7-positively selected cells, excluding terminally differentiated effector memory CD45RA+ cells. Nashville, Tennessee was home to all donors, each a Caucasian adult. About this clone itself: The antigen is undetermined.

The method was immunoSEQ multiplex PCR; TCRdb's version includes in-frame clones alone and lacks a portion of them. The sample has about 820,000 clones, 90% to 95% seen once. The V gene lost 3 bases and the J gene lost 11 bases, with 14 bases spanning the gap. The CDR3 runs to 13 residues. Germline V gives CDR1 MNHEY, CDR2 SMNVEV (reference sequence). Points from the study as a whole: What naive subsets generally showed was a larger estimated richness than memory subsets showed. Researchers sampled blood only, noting tissue repertoires likely differ.

The sequence derives from a man younger than 45 in good health. The sample was naive CD8+ T cells sorted from blood. The chain has TRBV27 and TRBJ2-1; D unclear. CDR3 coding DNA: TGTGCCAGCAGTTTCGCCGTTAGCAGGAAGCAGTTCTTC. Its protein is CASSFAVSRKQFF.